Listed below are T cell receptor beta chains from one sample, sequenced in a study of T cells in Graves' hyperthyroidism and ophthalmopathy. Using its own MiXCR run on the multiplex PCR reads, TCRdb lists one record per CDR3 protein. This sample yields roughly 740,000 distinct CDR3 sequences, of which over 15% are seen a single time; around 7.7% belongs to the top ten. Input material: blood. These receptor sequences come from a young man with Graves' hyperthyroidism. Both conserved end residues are part of each CDR3. The D gene is left open where the match is weak. A clone size is listed for some rows: how often the clone was seen (once, few, many), or a class if it is expanded.

size	J	V	D	DNA	CDR3
NA	TRBJ2-2	TRBV5-4	NA	TGTGCCAGCAGCGCTGACTTGGCCGGGGAGCTGTTTTTT	CASSADLAGELFF
NA	TRBJ2-3	TRBV7-2	NA	TGTGCCAGCAGCTTAATCGGGAAGAACACAGATACGCAGTATTTT	CASSLIGKNTDTQYF
few	TRBJ1-3	TRBV7-2	NA	TGTGCCAGCAGCCCAGGTCCTGGAAACACCATATATTTT	CASSPGPGNTIYF
many	TRBJ2-7	TRBV2	NA	TGTGCCAGCAGTGTAACAATCCTTTCCTGGGGGCAGTACTTC	CASSVTILSWGQYF
many	TRBJ2-7	TRBV11-2	NA	TGTGCCAGCAGCTTACCGGGGCCCTACGAGCAGTACTTC	CASSLPGPYEQYF
few	TRBJ2-2	TRBV3-1	NA	TGTGCCAGCAGCAATCTGGCGGCCGGGGAGCTGTTTTTT	CASSNLAAGELFF
NA	TRBJ2-7	TRBV5-1	NA	TGCGCCAGCAGCTGGACTATTCTGGATTCTGAAGGGCAGTACTTC	CASSWTILDSEGQYF
NA	TRBJ1-2	TRBV6-2/TRBV6-3	TRBD1	TGTGCCAGCAGGCCTGCCAGACAGGGGGCGGCATATGGCTACACCTTC	CASRPARQGAAYGYTF
NA	TRBJ1-6	TRBV7-3	NA	TGTGCCAGCAGCTTATGGGCCACGGGGGACTCACCCCTCCACTTT	CASSLWATGDSPLHF
many	TRBJ2-1	TRBV18	NA	TGTGCCAGCTCACCACCGGGCGGGTCTCACAATGAGCAGTTCTTC	CASSPPGGSHNEQFF
many	TRBJ2-4	TRBV30	NA	TGTGCCTGGAGTGGGGGAACCAAAAACATTCAGTACTTC	CAWSGGTKNIQYF
many	TRBJ1-5	TRBV12-3/TRBV12-4	TRBD1	TGTGCCAGCAGTTTATTTAGACAGGGACAGCCCCAGCATTTT	CASSLFRQGQPQHF
many	TRBJ2-1	TRBV12-3/TRBV12-4	NA	TGTGCCAGCAGGCCAGGGGGGGCCTACAATGAGCAGTTCTTC	CASRPGGAYNEQFF
NA	TRBJ2-7	TRBV28	TRBD2	TGTGCCAGCAGTTTAGGGGAGGGGATAGCCTACGAGCAGTACTTC	CASSLGEGIAYEQYF
NA	TRBJ2-2	TRBV28	TRBD2	TGTGCCAGCAGTCCCCCAGCCCTAGCGGGAAGGAGCACCGGGGAGCTGTTTTTT	CASSPPALAGRSTGELFF
NA	TRBJ2-3	TRBV12-3/TRBV12-4	NA	TGTGCCAGCAGCCCAGGGGATGGTGGCACAGATACGCAGTATTTT	CASSPGDGGTDTQYF